Listed below are T cell receptor beta chains from one sample, sequenced in a study of Graves' ophthalmopathy and Graves' hyperthyroidism. TCRdb passed the multiplex PCR reads through MiXCR, listing each CDR3 protein once. The sample lists approximately 17,000 distinct CDR3 sequences; 46% were seen once. The sequenced sample was peripheral blood. Receptor source: a middle-aged woman with stable Graves' hyperthyroidism. Both conserved end residues are part of each CDR3. The order of the fields is V gene, J gene, clone size, D gene, CDR3 protein, CDR3 DNA. The D gene is left open where the match is weak. Size is omitted from some rows. Given values are once, few, many or a class for expanded clones.

V gene: TRBV7-2
J gene: TRBJ2-3
clone size: .
D gene: TRBD2
CDR3 protein: CASSLAGGRADTQYF
CDR3 DNA: TGTGCCAGCAGCTTAGCCGGCGGGAGGGCAGATACGCAGTATTTT

V gene: TRBV7-3
J gene: TRBJ2-6
clone size: many
D gene: .
CDR3 protein: CASSYSGVGGANVLTF
CDR3 DNA: TGTGCCAGCAGCTATTCAGGGGTCGGTGGGGCCAACGTCCTGACTTTC

V gene: TRBV11-2
J gene: TRBJ2-7
clone size: many
D gene: TRBD2
CDR3 protein: CASSFAGGTYEQYF
CDR3 DNA: TGTGCCAGCAGCTTTGCGGGGGGGACCTACGAGCAGTACTTC

V gene: TRBV7-9
J gene: TRBJ1-2
clone size: .
D gene: .
CDR3 protein: CASSLSTDRFANYGYTF
CDR3 DNA: TGTGCCAGCAGCTTATCAACAGACAGGTTTGCTAACTATGGCTACACCTTC

V gene: TRBV7-3
J gene: TRBJ2-2
clone size: many
D gene: .
CDR3 protein: CASSLGGHGTGELFF
CDR3 DNA: TGTGCCAGCAGCTTGGGGGGGCACGGCACCGGGGAGCTGTTTTTT

V gene: TRBV7-8
J gene: TRBJ1-6
clone size: .
D gene: .
CDR3 protein: CASSLAGSPLHF
CDR3 DNA: TGTGCCAGCAGCTTAGCCGGTTCACCCCTCCACTTT

V gene: TRBV7-9
J gene: TRBJ1-6
clone size: medium-sized
D gene: .
CDR3 protein: CASTGEGNSPLHF
CDR3 DNA: TGTGCCAGCACAGGGGAAGGGAATTCACCCCTCCACTTT

V gene: TRBV19
J gene: TRBJ1-3
clone size: many
D gene: .
CDR3 protein: CASSNLTSGNTIYF
CDR3 DNA: TGTGCCAGTAGTAACCTGACCTCTGGAAACACCATATATTTT

V gene: TRBV3-1
J gene: TRBJ1-5
clone size: many
D gene: .
CDR3 protein: CASSQSVSQPQHF
CDR3 DNA: TGTGCCAGCAGCCAATCGGTGAGCCAGCCCCAGCATTTT

V gene: TRBV11-3
J gene: TRBJ2-7
clone size: .
D gene: .
CDR3 protein: CASSLEQGGGSYEQYF
CDR3 DNA: TGTGCCAGCAGCTTAGAGCAAGGTGGGGGCTCCTACGAGCAGTACTTC

V gene: TRBV20-1
J gene: TRBJ2-7
clone size: .
D gene: .
CDR3 protein: CSARAGSYYEQYF
CDR3 DNA: TGCAGTGCTAGAGCGGGTTCTTACTACGAGCAGTACTTC

V gene: TRBV7-6
J gene: TRBJ2-7
clone size: medium-sized
D gene: .
CDR3 protein: CASSGPGTSYEQYF
CDR3 DNA: TGTGCCAGCAGCGGCCCAGGAACCTCCTACGAGCAGTACTTC

V gene: TRBV7-9
J gene: TRBJ1-2
clone size: .
D gene: .
CDR3 protein: CASSSNEYEGYTF
CDR3 DNA: TGTGCCAGCAGCTCCAATGAGTATGAAGGCTACACCTTC

V gene: TRBV14
J gene: TRBJ2-7
clone size: many
D gene: TRBD1
CDR3 protein: CASSQKGSRQGYEQYF
CDR3 DNA: TGTGCCAGCAGCCAAAAGGGGTCGAGACAGGGGTACGAGCAGTACTTC

V gene: TRBV7-2
J gene: TRBJ1-1
clone size: many
D gene: .
CDR3 protein: CASSYRVSLRTEAFF
CDR3 DNA: TGTGCCAGCAGCTACAGGGTTTCCTTACGGACTGAAGCTTTCTTT

V gene: TRBV15
J gene: TRBJ2-7
clone size: .
D gene: .
CDR3 protein: CATSRDGYEQYF
CDR3 DNA: TGTGCCACCAGCAGAGACGGGTACGAGCAGTACTTC

V gene: TRBV20-1
J gene: TRBJ2-3
clone size: few
D gene: TRBD2
CDR3 protein: CSASSIERGGFTDTQYF
CDR3 DNA: TGCAGTGCTAGTTCGATCGAGCGGGGGGGATTCACAGATACGCAGTATTTT

V gene: TRBV4-3
J gene: TRBJ2-2
clone size: .
D gene: TRBD2
CDR3 protein: CASSRGLAATGELFF
CDR3 DNA: TGCGCCAGCAGCCGGGGACTAGCGGCCACCGGGGAGCTGTTTTTT

V gene: TRBV9
J gene: TRBJ2-2
clone size: .
D gene: TRBD1
CDR3 protein: CASSPGQGAFRELSF
CDR3 DNA: TGTGCCAGCAGCCCCGGACAGGGGGCATTCAGGGAGCTGTCTTTT

V gene: TRBV20-1
J gene: TRBJ2-7
clone size: .
D gene: .
CDR3 protein: CSARLHPYEQYF
CDR3 DNA: TGCAGTGCTAGGTTGCACCCCTACGAGCAGTACTTC

V gene: TRBV9
J gene: TRBJ1-6
clone size: many
D gene: .
CDR3 protein: CASSVHDGDNSPLHF
CDR3 DNA: TGTGCCAGCAGCGTACACGACGGGGATAATTCACCCCTCCACTTT

V gene: TRBV14
J gene: TRBJ2-2
clone size: many
D gene: .
CDR3 protein: CASSQGVNTGELFF
CDR3 DNA: TGTGCCAGCAGCCAGGGGGTAAACACCGGGGAGCTGTTTTTT

V gene: TRBV2
J gene: TRBJ1-1
clone size: many
D gene: TRBD1
CDR3 protein: CASRGDRGLGTEAFF
CDR3 DNA: TGTGCCAGCAGGGGAGACAGGGGGCTTGGCACTGAAGCTTTCTTT

V gene: TRBV5-4
J gene: TRBJ2-3
clone size: few
D gene: .
CDR3 protein: CASSLGPPGAQYF
CDR3 DNA: TGTGCCAGCAGCTTGGGACCCCCTGGGGCGCAGTATTTT

V gene: TRBV5-1
J gene: TRBJ2-3
clone size: .
D gene: TRBD2
CDR3 protein: CASTRLAGRPLDTQYF
CDR3 DNA: TGCGCCAGCACGCGACTAGCGGGACGGCCTTTAGATACGCAGTATTTT

V gene: TRBV20-1
J gene: TRBJ2-3
clone size: .
D gene: TRBD2
CDR3 protein: CSAGNSGGVTDTQYF
CDR3 DNA: TGCAGTGCGGGGAATAGCGGGGGGGTCACAGATACGCAGTATTTT

V gene: TRBV5-5
J gene: TRBJ2-5
clone size: many
D gene: TRBD2
CDR3 protein: CASSLLAGVQETQYF
CDR3 DNA: TGTGCCAGCAGCTTACTAGCGGGGGTCCAAGAGACCCAGTACTTC

V gene: TRBV6-5
J gene: TRBJ2-7
clone size: .
D gene: TRBD1
CDR3 protein: CASRGTGGLSEQYF
CDR3 DNA: TGTGCCAGCAGGGGGACAGGGGGCTTGAGCGAGCAGTACTTC

V gene: TRBV5-5
J gene: TRBJ2-5
clone size: many
D gene: TRBD1
CDR3 protein: CASSPSTGSETQYF
CDR3 DNA: TGTGCCAGCAGCCCTTCGACAGGGTCGGAGACCCAGTACTTC

V gene: TRBV6-6
J gene: TRBJ2-1
clone size: .
D gene: .
CDR3 protein: CASSYEGGPYNEQFF
CDR3 DNA: TGTGCCAGCAGTTATGAGGGGGGGCCCTACAATGAGCAGTTCTTC

V gene: TRBV7-7
J gene: TRBJ2-3
clone size: .
D gene: TRBD1
CDR3 protein: CASSLDRVTDAQYF
CDR3 DNA: TGTGCTAGCAGTTTAGACAGGGTCACAGATGCGCAGTATTTT

V gene: TRBV2
J gene: TRBJ2-1
clone size: .
D gene: .
CDR3 protein: CASEGPDNEQFF
CDR3 DNA: TGTGCCAGCGAGGGACCGGACAATGAGCAGTTCTTC

V gene: TRBV6-4
J gene: TRBJ2-1
clone size: many
D gene: .
CDR3 protein: CASSDLPEGGEQFF
CDR3 DNA: TGTGCCAGCAGTGATCTACCCGAGGGGGGTGAGCAGTTCTTC

V gene: TRBV7-7
J gene: TRBJ2-5
clone size: medium-sized
D gene: .
CDR3 protein: CASSPLVTAETQYF
CDR3 DNA: TGTGCTAGCAGCCCCTTGGTTACCGCGGAGACCCAGTACTTC

V gene: TRBV6-1
J gene: TRBJ2-3
clone size: few
D gene: TRBD2
CDR3 protein: CASSSAAGDSSDTQYF
CDR3 DNA: TGTGCCAGCAGTTCGGCCGCGGGGGATTCCTCAGATACGCAGTATTTT

V gene: TRBV12-3/TRBV12-4
J gene: TRBJ2-4
clone size: few
D gene: TRBD2
CDR3 protein: CASSSGGRDIQYF
CDR3 DNA: TGTGCCAGCAGTTCCGGGGGGAGAGACATTCAGTACTTC

V gene: TRBV18
J gene: TRBJ2-2
clone size: few
D gene: TRBD2
CDR3 protein: CASSGGRGELFF
CDR3 DNA: TGTGCCAGCTCAGGCGGGAGAGGGGAGCTGTTTTTT